A selection of T cell receptor beta chains follows, all from one sample in a study of blood T cells in healthy people across ages. TCRdb re-called the 5' RACE reads with MiXCR, one entry per CDR3 protein. The table lists 1 million or so distinct CDR3 sequences, almost 25% of them singletons. The sample was also reused in another study, on T cells of mothers and their children.

Sequenced sample: blood. Receptors originate from a girl aged 2 to 10 in good health. Both conserved end residues are part of each CDR3. Each record gives: J gene, D gene, V gene, clone size, CDR3 DNA, CDR3 protein. The D gene is left open where the match is weak. Clone size, where shown, is once, few, many, or a class for clones that have expanded.

TRBJ2-5 | - | TRBV20-1 | - | TGCAGTGCCAGCAAGGACGCAGCTGGCGAGACCCAGTACTTC | CSASKDAAGETQYF
TRBJ2-5 | TRBD2 | TRBV29-1 | few | TGCAGCTCAATGACTAGCGGCCAAGAGACCCAGTACTTC | CSSMTSGQETQYF
TRBJ1-2 | - | TRBV28 | few | TGTGCCAGCAGGGTCGGGGGAGGAAACTATGGCTACACCTTC | CASRVGGGNYGYTF
TRBJ2-3 | - | TRBV5-4 | few | TGTGCCAGCAGCTCGGCGGTTGGGTCGAGCACAGATACGCAGTATTTT | CASSSAVGSSTDTQYF
TRBJ2-1 | - | TRBV6-5 | - | TGTGCCAGCAGACCCACGGAGTACTACAATGAGCAGTTCTTC | CASRPTEYYNEQFF
TRBJ2-3 | TRBD2 | TRBV7-3 | - | TGTGCCAGCAGGCGGGGGGGCCCGGCAGATACGCAGTATTTT | CASRRGGPADTQYF
TRBJ2-5 | - | TRBV28 | few | TGTGCCAGCAGCTCGGCCGAACTCCAAGAGACCCAGTACTTC | CASSSAELQETQYF
TRBJ1-1 | TRBD1 | TRBV29-1 | - | TGCAGCGTTGAATTAGGGGGCGTAGCTTTCTTT | CSVELGGVAFF
TRBJ1-1 | - | TRBV24-1 | few | TGTGCCACCAGTGATTTGGGTACTGAAGCTTTCTTT | CATSDLGTEAFF
TRBJ1-1 | - | TRBV20-1 | - | TGCAGTGCTAGAGAGACAATGAACACTGAAGCTTTCTTT | CSARETMNTEAFF
TRBJ2-7 | - | TRBV6-1 | - | TGTGCCAGCAGTGAAGAGGCCAGCTACGAGCAGTACTTC | CASSEEASYEQYF
TRBJ2-2 | - | TRBV20-1 | few | TGCAGTGCCATCCGAGACAACACGAACACCGGGGAGCTGTTTTTT | CSAIRDNTNTGELFF
TRBJ2-5 | - | TRBV10-3 | few | TGTGCCATCAATCCGGAGCGGAGCGAAGAGACCCAGTACTTC | CAINPERSEETQYF
TRBJ1-4 | TRBD1 | TRBV24-1 | - | TGTGCCACCAGTGACTTCCACAGGGGGCGGACTAATGAAAAACTGTTTTTT | CATSDFHRGRTNEKLFF
TRBJ2-3 | - | TRBV7-9 | - | TGTGCCAGCAGCTTCCCGTCCCCCGACGGTTCGTATTTT | CASSFPSPDGSYF
TRBJ2-1 | - | TRBV2 | - | TGTGCCAGCATCGGGAATGAGCAGTTCTTC | CASIGNEQFF
TRBJ2-5 | TRBD2 | TRBV6-5 | few | TGTGCCAGCAGTTACTCCCATCGGGAAGCGGGGGGGGAGACCCAGTACTTC | CASSYSHREAGGETQYF
TRBJ1-1 | - | TRBV12-5 | few | TGTGCTAGTGGTTTTCTCCTTAGGGGGGGAAGGAGCACTGAAGCTTTCTTT | CASGFLLRGGRSTEAFF
TRBJ2-1 | TRBD2 | TRBV5-1 | few | TGCGCCAGCACTACGGTAGCGGGGGGGCATGAGCAGTTCTTC | CASTTVAGGHEQFF
TRBJ2-2 | TRBD1 | TRBV6-5 | few | TGTGCCGGCAGGCACAGGGGAACCGGGGAGCTGTTTTTT | CAGRHRGTGELFF